This TCR beta chain is drawn from a study of tumor and adjacent non-tumor tissue in lung cancer (dated by TCRdb to 2016 to 2019). Background for the entire study: Patients with adenocarcinoma (approximately 11), squamous cell carcinoma (2) and small cell lung cancer (1) were included in the cohort. The roughly 15 patients were aged about 31 to 76 years, included some 10 men and 5 women, and had TNM stage I to III disease. In total, sequencing yielded 125,075,908 productive TCRbeta reads, which works out to an average of approximately 4 million reads per sample. The study compared bulk TCRbeta repertoires between lung tumor tissue and matched distant non-tumor lung tissue from about 14 lung cancer patients. More than 25 paired specimens, one tumor and one normal lung sample per patient, were profiled by TCRbeta CDR3 sequencing.

Reading the germline V gene gives CDR1 MDHEN and CDR2 SYDVKM. V sheds 3 bases and J sheds 3 bases, leaving 12 bases between their ends. Spanning cysteine to phenylalanine, the CDR3 consists of 15 amino acids. Just CDR3 DNA is preserved here, 45 bases in frame from base 1. Remarks on this clonotype: Its antigen remains undetermined. No per-base quality is available; no much larger clone lies one base away.

RNA was extracted from bulk unsorted tissue and checked for quality with a NanoDrop ND-1000 and an Agilent 2100. Normal lung samples were distant non-tumor tissue taken more than 3 cm from the tumor edge. All donors had newly diagnosed lung cancer, had not received prior chemotherapy, and were admitted for thoracic surgery in China between August and November 2014. Patients who had received previous radiotherapy or chemotherapy, or who had another concurrent cancer, were excluded from the study. Surgical tissue pieces of about 1-2.3 cm3 were preserved in RNAlater solution and were kept at -80 degrees C until use. The full study reports these points: Significantly higher TCR diversity (inverse Simpson) was observed in tumor tissue than in normal lung tissue (around 460 vs 160, P = 0.0075, Mann-Whitney U test). The top 100 clones made up a significantly larger cumulative share of the repertoire in normal lung than in tumor tissue. Peripheral blood was not sequenced, so blood TCRbeta repertoires in these lung cancer patients were not examined. TCR diversity was significantly higher in younger patients, and higher tumor TCR diversity was associated with shorter overall and disease-free survival. The cohort had only 15 or so patients, and the authors noted that larger samples and more detailed clinical data are needed. The sequencing platform is not named in the methods, and unique molecular identifiers are not mentioned.

The library was generated by multiplex PCR. TCRdb records Illumina HiSeq 2500 as the sequencer. TCRbeta libraries were constructed through three rounds of nested PCR with primers (Table S4) according to protocols modified from ARM-PCR. Before sequencing, PCR products of 200-500 bp were excised from the gel and purified with the QIAquick gel extraction kit. On the study's bioinformatics: Trimmomatic was used to clean the reads, FLASH merged the cleaned reads into complete CDR3 sequences, and MiTCR assigned the sequences to V(D)J germline segments. Clonal diversity was calculated as the inverse Simpson's index using VDJtools. In-frame sequences without a premature stop codon were defined as productive reads. The raw public data were reprocessed by TCRdb itself: fastp quality trimming at Q25, MiXCR clonotype calling, in-frame beta chains only. Rows are combined by CDR3 protein, so each entry shows the most common genes and DNA. Clone size and V and J calls follow TCRdb, not the original study. This sample comprises around 80,000 distinct CDR3 sequences, less than 85% of them detected only once. The ten biggest clones cover approximately 40% of the sample.

The chain is assembled from TRBV28 and TRBJ1-5; tentative D gene TRBD1, with 5 bases matching. This TCR was sampled from a man aged 65 to 79 with non-small cell lung cancer. The sequenced sample was distant non-tumor lung tissue. The sequence in DNA is TGTGCCAGCAGTTTCCCCGGGGCTCCCAATCAGCCCCAGCATTTT. Protein translation: CASSFPGAPNQPQHF.